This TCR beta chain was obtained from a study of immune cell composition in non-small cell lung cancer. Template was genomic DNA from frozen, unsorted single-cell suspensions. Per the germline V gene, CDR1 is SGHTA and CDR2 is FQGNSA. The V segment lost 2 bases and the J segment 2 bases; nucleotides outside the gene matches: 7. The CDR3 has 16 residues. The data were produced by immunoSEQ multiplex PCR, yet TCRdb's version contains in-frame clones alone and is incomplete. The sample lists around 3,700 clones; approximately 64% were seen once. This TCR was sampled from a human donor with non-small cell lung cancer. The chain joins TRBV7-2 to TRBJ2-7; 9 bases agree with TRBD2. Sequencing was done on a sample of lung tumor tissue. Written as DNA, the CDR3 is TGTGCCAGCAGCTTATTCCAGCGGGAGGATCCCTACGAGCAGTACTTC. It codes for CASSLFQREDPYEQYF.